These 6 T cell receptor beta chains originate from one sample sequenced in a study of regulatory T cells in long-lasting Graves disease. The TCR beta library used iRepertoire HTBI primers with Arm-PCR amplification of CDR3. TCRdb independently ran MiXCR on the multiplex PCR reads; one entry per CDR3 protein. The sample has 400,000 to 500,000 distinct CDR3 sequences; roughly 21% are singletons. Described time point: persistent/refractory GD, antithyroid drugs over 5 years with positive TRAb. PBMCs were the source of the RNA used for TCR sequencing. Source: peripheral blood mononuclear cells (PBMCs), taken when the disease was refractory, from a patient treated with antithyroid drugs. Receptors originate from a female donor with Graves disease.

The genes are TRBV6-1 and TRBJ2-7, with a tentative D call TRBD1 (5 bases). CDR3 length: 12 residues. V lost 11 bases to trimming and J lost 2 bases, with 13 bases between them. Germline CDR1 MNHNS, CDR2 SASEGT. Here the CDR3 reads CACTDRTYEQYF. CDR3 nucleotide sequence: TGTGCCTGTACAGACAGAACCTACGAGCAGTACTTC.

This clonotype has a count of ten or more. CDR3 nucleotides: TGTGCCAGCAGCTTCCCCGGGACTAGCGGAAAAACTGGGGAAGAGCAGTACTTC. Amino acids: CASSFPGTSGKTGEEQYF. The J gene is TRBJ2-7, the V gene TRBV7-2, with 11 positions matching TRBD2. This CDR3 is built from 18 residues. Per the germline V gene, CDR1 is SGHTA and CDR2 is FQGNSA. V lost 3 bases to trimming and J lost 7 bases; unmatched junction nucleotides: 17.

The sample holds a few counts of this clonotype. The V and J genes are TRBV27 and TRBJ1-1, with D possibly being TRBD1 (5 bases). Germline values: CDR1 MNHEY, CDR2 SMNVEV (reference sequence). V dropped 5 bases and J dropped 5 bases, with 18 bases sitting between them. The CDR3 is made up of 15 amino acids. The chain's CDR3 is CASSTPGGGITEAFF. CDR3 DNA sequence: TGTGCCAGCAGTACCCCTGGTGGGGGAATAACTGAAGCTTTCTTT.

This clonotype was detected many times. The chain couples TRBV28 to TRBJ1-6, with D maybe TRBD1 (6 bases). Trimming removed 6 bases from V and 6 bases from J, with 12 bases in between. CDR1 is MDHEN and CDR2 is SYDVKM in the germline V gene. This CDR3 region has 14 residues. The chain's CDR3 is CASSPGTRNSPLHF. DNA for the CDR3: TGTGCCAGCAGCCCCGGGACACGTAATTCACCCCTCCACTTT.

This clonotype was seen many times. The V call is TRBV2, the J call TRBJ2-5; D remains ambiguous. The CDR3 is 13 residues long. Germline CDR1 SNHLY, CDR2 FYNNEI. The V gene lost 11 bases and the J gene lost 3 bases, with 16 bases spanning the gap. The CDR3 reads CASAGALEETQYF. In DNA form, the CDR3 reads TGTGCCTCCGCCGGTGCCCTCGAAGAGACCCAGTACTTC.

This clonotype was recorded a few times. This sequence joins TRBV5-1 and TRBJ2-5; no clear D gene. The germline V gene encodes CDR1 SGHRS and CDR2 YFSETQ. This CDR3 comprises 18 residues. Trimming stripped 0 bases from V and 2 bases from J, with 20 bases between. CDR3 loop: CASSLAARRTLSQETQYF. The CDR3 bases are TGCGCCAGCAGCTTGGCCGCTAGGCGGACCCTATCGCAAGAGACCCAGTACTTC.